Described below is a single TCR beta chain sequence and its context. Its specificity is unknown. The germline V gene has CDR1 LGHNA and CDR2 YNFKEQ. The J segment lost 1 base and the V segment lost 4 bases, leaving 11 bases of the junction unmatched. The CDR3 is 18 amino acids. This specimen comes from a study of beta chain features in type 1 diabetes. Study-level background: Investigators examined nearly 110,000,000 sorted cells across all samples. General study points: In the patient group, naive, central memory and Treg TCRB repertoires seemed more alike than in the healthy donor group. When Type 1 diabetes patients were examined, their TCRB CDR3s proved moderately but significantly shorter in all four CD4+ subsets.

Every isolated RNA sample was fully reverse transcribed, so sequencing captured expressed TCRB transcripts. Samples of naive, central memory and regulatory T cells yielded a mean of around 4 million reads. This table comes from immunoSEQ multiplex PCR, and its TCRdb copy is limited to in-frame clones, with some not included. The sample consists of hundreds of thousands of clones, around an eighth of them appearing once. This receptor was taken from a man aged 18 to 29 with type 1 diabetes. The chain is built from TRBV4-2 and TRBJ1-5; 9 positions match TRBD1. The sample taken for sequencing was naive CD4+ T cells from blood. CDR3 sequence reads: CASSPRLLQGASNQPQHF. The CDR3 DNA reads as TGTGCCAGCAGCCCCCGTCTCCTACAGGGGGCGAGCAATCAGCCCCAGCATTTT.